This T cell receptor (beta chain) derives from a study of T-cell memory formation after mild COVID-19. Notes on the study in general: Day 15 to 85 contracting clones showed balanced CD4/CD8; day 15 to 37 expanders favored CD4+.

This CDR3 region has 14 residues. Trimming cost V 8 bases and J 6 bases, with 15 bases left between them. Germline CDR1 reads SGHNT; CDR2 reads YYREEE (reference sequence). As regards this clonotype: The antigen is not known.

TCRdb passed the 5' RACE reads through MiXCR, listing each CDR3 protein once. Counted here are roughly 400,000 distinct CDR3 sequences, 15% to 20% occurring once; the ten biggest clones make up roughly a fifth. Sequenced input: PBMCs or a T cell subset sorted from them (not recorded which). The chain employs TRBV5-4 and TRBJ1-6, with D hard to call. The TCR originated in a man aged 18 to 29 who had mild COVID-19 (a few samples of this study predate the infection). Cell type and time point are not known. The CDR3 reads CASSAEKLNSPLHF. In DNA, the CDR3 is TGTGCCAGTAGCGCAGAGAAACTTAATTCACCCCTCCACTTT. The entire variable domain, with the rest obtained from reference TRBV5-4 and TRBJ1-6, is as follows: ETGVTQSPTHLIKTRGQQVTLRCSSQSGHNTVSWYQQALGQGPQFIFQYYREEENGRGNFPPRFSGLQFPNYSSELNVNALELDDSALYLCASSAEKLNSPLHFGNGTRLTVT.